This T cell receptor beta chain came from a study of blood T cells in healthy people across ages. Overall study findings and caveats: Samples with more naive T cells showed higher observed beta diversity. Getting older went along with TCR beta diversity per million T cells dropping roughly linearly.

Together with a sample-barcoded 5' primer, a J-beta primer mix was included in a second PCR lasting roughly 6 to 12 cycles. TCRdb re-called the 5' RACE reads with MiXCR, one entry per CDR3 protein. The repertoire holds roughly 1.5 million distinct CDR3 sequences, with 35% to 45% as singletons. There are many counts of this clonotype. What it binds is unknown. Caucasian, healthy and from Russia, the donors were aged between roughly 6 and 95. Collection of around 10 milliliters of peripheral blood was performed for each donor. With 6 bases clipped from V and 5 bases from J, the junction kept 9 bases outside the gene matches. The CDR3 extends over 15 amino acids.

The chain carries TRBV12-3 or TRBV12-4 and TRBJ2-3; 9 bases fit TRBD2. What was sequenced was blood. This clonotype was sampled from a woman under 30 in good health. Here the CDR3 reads CASRPVAGVQDTQYF. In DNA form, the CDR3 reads TGTGCCAGCAGGCCCGTAGCGGGAGTACAAGATACGCAGTATTTT.